Reported below is one TCR beta chain. This specimen belongs to a study of blood T cell repertoires in COVID-19. Turning to the study itself: Sites in the United States, Italy and Spain provided acute and convalescent COVID-19 samples.

The Seattle patients, enrolled during active infection, were followed longitudinally. Repertoires were generated with immunoSEQ multiplex PCR, while TCRdb's copy carries only in-frame clones and drops some. This table has roughly 130,000 clones, roughly nine tenths appearing once. Sequencing used peripheral blood. The sequence was collected from a man in his 60s with COVID-19, enrolled during active disease.

CDR3 nucleotides: TGTGCCAGCAGCCCAAGGGACAGGCGAACTGAAGCTTTCTTT. It is translated as CASSPRDRRTEAFF. J is TRBJ1-1 and V is TRBV9, with 8 positions matching TRBD1. Unmatched junction bases numbered 7, after V lost 4 bases and J lost 5 bases. The CDR3 contains 14 residues. Per germline, CDR1 SGDLS and CDR2 YYNGEE.